The T cell receptor (beta chain) described here comes from a study of cytomegalovirus exposure and HLA in healthy donors. The PCR ran on 60 Vbeta and 13 Jbeta primers. Clones were sequenced by immunoSEQ multiplex PCR, and TCRdb holds only the in-frame ones, with some missing. The sample contains about 190,000 clones, roughly 80% of which appear only once. This CDR3 region has 16 residues. The V gene lost 0 bases and the J gene lost 8 bases, with 17 bases spanning the gap. Germline V gene sequence: CDR1 SGDLS, CDR2 YYNGEE. A remark on this clone: Its specificity is not known.

Study-level points and caveats: Clonal expansion, a later analysis showed, was greater in HLA-associated TCR beta chains than in equally common others. Later analysis identified a missense DCLRE1C variant that was linked to TCR beta V- and J-gene trimming. Common viral pathogens (according to a later analysis) appeared linked to several of the most significant clusters.

This sequence was found in a man aged 35 to 55 in good health and CMV-seropositive. Material: PBMCs. The chain combines TRBV9 with TRBJ1-4; maybe TRBD1 (5 bases). DNA of the CDR3: TGTGCCAGCAGCGTAGGCCCCGTCAGGGAGGGGGAAAAACTGTTTTTT. It translates to CASSVGPVREGEKLFF.